The 18 T cell receptor beta chains below all came from one sample that was sequenced in a study of blood T cells in healthy people across ages. Using a J-beta primer mix together with a sample-barcoded 5' primer, a second PCR was run for roughly 6 to 11 cycles. TCRdb independently ran MiXCR on the 5' RACE reads; one entry per CDR3 protein. The sample lists around 1,000,000 distinct CDR3 sequences, approximately 25% occurring once. The data also belong to a second study, concerning T cells of mothers and their children.

Sequencing was carried out using blood. These receptors were obtained from a girl aged 2 to 9 in good health.

J is TRBJ1-1 and V is TRBV20-1; 10 nucleotides align to TRBD1. Germline assignment: CDR1 DFQATT and CDR2 SNEGSKA (reference sequence). V lost 3 bases, J lost 4 bases, and 11 bases stayed unmatched. The CDR3 sequence is 16 residues long. The DNA for the CDR3 is TGCAGTGCTAGTACCGGGACAGGGGTTGGGGGCACTGAAGCTTTCTTT. Translating it yields CSASTGTGVGGTEAFF.

Many counts were recorded for this clonotype. The V gene is TRBV11-2, the J gene TRBJ2-3; TRBD2 matches 10 bases. The CDR3 loop spans 15 amino acids. The V gene's germline CDR1 is SGHAT and CDR2 FQNNGV. With 1 base clipped from V and 5 bases from J, the junction kept 3 bases outside the gene matches. This CDR3 is CASSLASGRVDTQYF. Here the CDR3 DNA reads TGTGCCAGCAGCTTAGCTAGCGGGAGAGTAGATACGCAGTATTTT.

The chain combines TRBV12-3 or TRBV12-4 with TRBJ1-2; TRBD1 might be the D (5 bases). The CDR3 spans 15 residues. Trimming shortened V by 2 bases and J by 6 bases, and 16 bases separated the two germline ends. The CDR3 nucleotides are TGTGCCAGCAGTTTAAGTGGGGCAGGGATCGATGGCTACACCTTC. This codes for CASSLSGAGIDGYTF.

This rearrangement joins TRBV12-3 or TRBV12-4 to TRBJ1-6; possible D gene TRBD1, 6 bases. This CDR3 spans 15 amino acids. Trimming stripped 6 bases from V and 14 bases from J, with 23 bases between. The DNA for the CDR3 is TGTGCCAGCAGCACCACCGGACCCAACGAGGGGGCCCTCCACTTT. It translates to CASSTTGPNEGALHF.

This clonotype was counted between two and nine times. The CDR3 nucleotides read TGCGCCAGCAGCTCTCTCCGTACCTCTGGGGCCAACGTCCTGACTTTC. Its translation: CASSSLRTSGANVLTF. The V call is TRBV5-1, the J call TRBJ2-6, with D hard to call. The V end was cut by 3 bases, the J end by 0 bases, with 10 bases between. Per the germline V gene, CDR1 is SGHRS and CDR2 is YFSETQ. The CDR3 is 16 amino acids.

This clonotype showed up just a few times. The V and J genes are TRBV6-5 and TRBJ2-7; D may be TRBD1 (6 bases). Germline CDR1 is MNHEY and CDR2 is SVGAGI. The CDR3 length is 14 residues. Trimming took off 7 bases at V and 1 base at J, with 14 bases between the two ends. This CDR3 reads CASTLDRLSYEQYF. For the CDR3, the DNA is TGTGCCAGCACCTTAGACAGGCTGTCCTACGAGCAGTACTTC.

Only a few counts were recorded for this clonotype. CDR3 sequence reads: CASSPTQGNTEAFF. The CDR3 DNA is TGCGCCAGCAGCCCTACTCAGGGGAACACTGAAGCTTTCTTT. This chain connects TRBV5-1 to TRBJ1-1, with a weak D call TRBD1 (5 bases). V lost 4 bases and J lost 1, with 11 bases in between. The CDR3 totals 14 residues. Germline loops: CDR1 SGHRS, CDR2 YFSETQ.

V and J are TRBV15 and TRBJ1-4, with D uncertain. CDR1 and CDR2 (germline): LNHNV, YYDKDF (reference sequence). V was clipped by 0 bases and J by 13 bases, with 15 bases between them. The CDR3 is 14 residues long. The CDR3 region has the DNA TGTGCCACCAGCAGAGATGCGACCAGTGGACGACTGTTTTTT. Translating it yields CATSRDATSGRLFF. The full variable domain, rest sourced from reference TRBV15 and TRBJ1-4, is DAMVIQNPRYQVTQFGKPVTLSCSQTLNHNVMYWYQQKSSQAPKLLFHYYDKDFNNEADTPDNFQSRRPNTSFCFLDIRSPGLGDTAMYLCATSRDATSGRLFFGSGTQLSVL.

This clonotype was detected a few times. The chain employs TRBV6-5 and TRBJ2-3; 7 bases map to TRBD2. Unmatched junction bases numbered 2, after V lost 1 base and J lost 1 base. The CDR3 has 15 residues. Germline values: CDR1 MNHEY, CDR2 SVGAGI. For the CDR3, the DNA is TGTGCCAGCAGTTACTTCCGGGAGGGCACAGATACGCAGTATTTT. Its protein product is CASSYFREGTDTQYF.

This clonotype was counted only a few times. The chain has TRBV20-1 and TRBJ2-3, with D possibly matching TRBD1 (5 bases). Trimming took 6 bases from V and 0 from J, leaving 10 bases between them. The CDR3 spans 13 residues. CDR1 and CDR2 from the germline V gene are DFQATT and SNEGSKA (reference sequence). CDR3 bases: TGCAGTGCCCGGCGACAGAGCACAGATACGCAGTATTTT. Protein sequence: CSARRQSTDTQYF.

This rearrangement joins TRBV7-9 to TRBJ2-5, with D possibly TRBD2 on 7 matching bases. The CDR3 is made up of 16 amino acids. The germline CDR1 and CDR2 sequences are SEHNR and FQNEAQ (reference sequence). Deletions cut 4 bases from V and 8 bases from J, with 23 bases between. CDR3: CASSSKGGALPFTQYF. The CDR3 DNA sequence: TGTGCCAGCAGCTCGAAGGGGGGGGCCCTTCCCTTCACCCAGTACTTC.

Only one count was recorded for this clonotype. The rearrangement joins TRBV11-2 to TRBJ1-2; 9 bases fit TRBD1. In germline, CDR1 is SGHAT, CDR2 FQNNGV. The junction had 10 bases not matched to a gene; V was cut back by 5 bases and J by 6 bases. The CDR3 has 15 residues. CDR3 DNA sequence: TGTGCCAGCAGCCCACGTCCCGGGACAGGGAATGGCTACACCTTC. It yields the protein CASSPRPGTGNGYTF.

This clonotype was counted a few times. Written as DNA, the CDR3 is TGTGCCAGCAGCTTAGTACGTCTTGGCGGGGGGGCCCGAGATACGCAGTATTTT. Protein product: CASSLVRLGGGARDTQYF. This chain uses TRBV7-2 with TRBJ2-3; 9 bases are a match to TRBD2. The CDR3 length is 18 residues. Germline loops: CDR1 SGHTA, CDR2 FQGNSA. J gave up 5 bases and V 1 base, and 13 bases lay outside the gene matches.

The chain recombines TRBV12-5 with TRBJ1-1; D is uncertain. The V gene's germline CDR1 is LGHNT and CDR2 FRNRAP. The V and J ends lost 8 bases and 3 bases respectively, with 7 bases between them. The CDR3 has 11 amino acids. The CDR3 nucleotides read TGTGCTAGTTTACAAGACACTGAAGCTTTCTTT. It codes for CASLQDTEAFF.

This clonotype was recorded a few times. This sequence joins TRBV20-1 and TRBJ2-5; D is possibly TRBD2 (7 bases). Near its end, the DNA agrees better with TRBJ2-7, so the J call may be wrong. CDR1 DFQATT and CDR2 SNEGSKA come from the germline V gene (reference sequence). The CDR3 sequence is 14 residues long. CDR3 DNA sequence: TGCAGTGCCGTGGGGGGGCGATTGGGCTACGAGCAGTACTTC. It is translated as CSAVGGRLGYEQYF.

Only a few counts were recorded for this clonotype. The rearrangement uses TRBV6-5 and TRBJ1-2; the D is unclear. V was pared by 2 bases and J by 7 bases, with 8 bases between. From germline, CDR1 is MNHEY and CDR2 SVGAGI. The CDR3 spans 12 residues. The CDR3 DNA is TGTGCCAGCAGTTACCCGGGTCGTGGCTACACCTTC. Residues: CASSYPGRGYTF.

This clonotype was found a few times. V usage is TRBV11-2 and J usage is TRBJ2-3, with 14 positions matching TRBD2. Per the germline V gene, CDR1 is SGHAT and CDR2 is FQNNGV. Germline trimming cut 5 bases from V and 5 bases from J; bases unmatched to any gene: 9. CDR3 length: 17 amino acids. In DNA form, the CDR3 reads TGTGCCAGCAGCCCTCGACTAGCGGGAGGGCCAGGAGATACGCAGTATTTT. This encodes CASSPRLAGGPGDTQYF.

This clonotype showed up just once. J is TRBJ2-1 and V is TRBV12-3 or TRBV12-4, with D perhaps matching TRBD2 (6 bases). CDR3 size: 12 residues. The V end lost 10 bases, the J end lost 3 bases, and 10 bases lay between the germline ends. CDR3 DNA sequence: TGTGCCATAGCGGAAAGCTACAATGAGCAGTTCTTC. It encodes CAIAESYNEQFF.